A single sample is the source of the 18 T cell receptor beta chains below, sequenced in a study of shared clonotypes between healthy human individuals (TCRdb year 2020). CD8 naive samples consisted of CD45RO-negative cells that were positively selected for CCR7, yielding a CD45RA+CCR7+ population without TemRA cells. The method behind the library was the immunoSEQ multiplex PCR assay. In its TCRdb copy, this immuneACCESS table keeps in-frame sequences only and misses some clones. Where compared with another copy, unresolved V genes explain less than half of these, and the others have no known cause. The sample yields hundreds of thousands of clones; roughly 96% were counted once. Roughly 0.1% of the sample is in the top ten clones. The source material was naive CD8+ T cells sorted from blood. Explained via the paper, the cell subset or site label denotes: CD45RA+CCR7+. These receptors all come from a woman in her 30s in good health.

The DNA for the CDR3 is TGTGCCAGCCTACGTCCCCGACGGGACAATGAGCAGTTCTTC. It codes for CASLRPRRDNEQFF. This sequence joins TRBV2 and TRBJ2-1; no clear D. The CDR3 covers 14 residues. The germline V gene encodes CDR1 SNHLY and CDR2 FYNNEI. V lost 8 bases and J lost 5, with 16 bases in between.

This rearrangement joins TRBV6-5 to TRBJ2-4; 9 nucleotides match TRBD1. Germline CDR1 MNHEY, CDR2 SVGAGI. This CDR3 has 14 residues. With V trimmed by 5 bases and J by 9 bases, 8 bases remained unmatched. CDR3 residues: CASSPGQGSGIQYF. The CDR3 DNA follows: TGTGCCAGCAGTCCCGGACAGGGGAGTGGCATTCAGTACTTC.

The chain employs TRBV4-1 and TRBJ1-4, with D hard to call. The V gene lost 0 bases and the J gene lost 7 bases, with 12 bases spanning the gap. Germline-derived CDR1 and CDR2 are MGHRA and YSYEKL. The CDR3 is 15 residues long. The CDR3 nucleotides are TGCGCCAGCAGCCAAGATCCGGAAGGACGTGAAAAACTGTTTTTT. Translating gives CASSQDPEGREKLFF.

The chain combines TRBV7-9 with TRBJ2-5, with 7 nucleotides matching TRBD1. V trimming: 3 bases; J trimming: 2 bases; junction bases outside the gene matches: 12. CDR3 length: 17 residues. CDR1 is SEHNR and CDR2 is FQNEAQ in the germline V gene (reference sequence). The CDR3, as DNA: TGTGCCAGCAGCTTCGCCATGGGACAGCCAATGCAAGAGACCCAGTACTTC. Protein sequence: CASSFAMGQPMQETQYF.

V usage is TRBV2 and J usage is TRBJ2-5; D may be TRBD1 or TRBD2 (7 bases each). The CDR3 extends over 15 amino acids. V was pared by 2 bases and J by 5 bases, with 15 bases between. Looked up from germline, CDR1 is SNHLY and CDR2 is FYNNEI. CDR3 sequence: CASSEYPGGEETQYF. DNA of the CDR3: TGTGCCAGCAGTGAATATCCAGGGGGGGAGGAGACCCAGTACTTC.

The chain links TRBV28 to TRBJ1-1; TRBD1 might be the D (5 bases). Trimming left V 1 base short and J 2 bases short, with 8 bases between. Germline CDR1 and CDR2: MDHEN and SYDVKM. CDR3 length equals 14 residues. The CDR3 protein is CASSLLDRNTEAFF. The CDR3 DNA sequence: TGTGCCAGCAGTTTATTAGACAGAAACACTGAAGCTTTCTTT. Full variable domain (remainder filled in from reference TRBV28 and TRBJ1-1): DVKVTQSSRYLVKRTGEKVFLECVQDMDHENMFWYRQDPGLGLRLIYFSYDVKMKEKGDIPEGYSVSREKKERFSLILESASTNQTSMYLCASSLLDRNTEAFFGQGTRLTVV.

The gene calls are TRBV19 and TRBJ2-5; D is perhaps TRBD2 (6 bases). The end of the DNA fits TRBJ2-7 better, so the J call may be wrong. The V gene's germline CDR1 is LNHDA and CDR2 SQIVND (reference sequence). This CDR3 is 14 amino acids long. Here the CDR3 reads CASSIGGAGYEQYF. The CDR3 bases are TGTGCCAGTAGTATCGGCGGGGCAGGCTACGAGCAGTACTTC.

Remarks on this clone: Other DNA sequences from this sample encode an identical CDR3 as well. The chain employs TRBV27 and TRBJ2-1; D not certain. Germline assignment: CDR1 MNHEY and CDR2 SMNVEV (reference sequence). Trimming removed 0 bases from V and 4 bases from J, with 4 bases in between. This CDR3 contains 13 residues. The CDR3 reads CASSLSSYNEQFF. The CDR3, as DNA: TGTGCCAGCAGTTTATCCTCTTACAATGAGCAGTTCTTC.

The genes are TRBV2 and TRBJ2-2; D gene uncertain. V was cut by 0 bases and J by 2 bases, with 10 bases left in between. The CDR3 covers 16 residues. Germline V gives CDR1 SNHLY, CDR2 FYNNEI. In DNA form, the CDR3 reads TGTGCCAGCAGTGAAGCGCCCCGGGCCAACACCGGGGAGCTGTTTTTT. The encoded protein is CASSEAPRANTGELFF. The full variable domain, its missing parts supplied by reference TRBV2 and TRBJ2-2, is EPEVTQTPSHQVTQMGQEVILRCVPISNHLYFYWYRQILGQKVEFLVSFYNNEISEKSEIFDDQFSVERPDGSNFTLKIRSTKLEDSAMYFCASSEAPRANTGELFFGEGSRLTVL.

The gene calls are TRBV5-6 and TRBJ2-7; D tentatively fits TRBD1 or TRBD2 (5 bases each). The CDR3 has 16 residues. CDR1 SGHDT and CDR2 YYEEEE come from the germline V gene. V was pared by 3 bases and J by 4 bases, with 20 bases between. Here the CDR3 DNA reads TGTGCCAGCAGCTCTTGGAGAGGGACCAGAAGGTACGAGCAGTACTTC. Amino acid sequence: CASSSWRGTRRYEQYF. The full variable domain, in which reference TRBV5-6 and TRBJ2-7 provide the parts outside the CDR3, is DAGVTQSPTHLIKTRGQQVTLRCSPKSGHDTVSWYQQALGQGPQFIFQYYEEEERQRGNFPDRFSGHQFPNYSSELNVNALLLGDSALYLCASSSWRGTRRYEQYFGPGTRLTVT.

With regard to this clone: The same CDR3 can be traced to other DNA sequences in this sample. V and J are TRBV28 and TRBJ2-7, with 11 bases matching TRBD2. Germline V lookup: CDR1 MDHEN, CDR2 SYDVKM. This CDR3 spans 15 amino acids. The ends lost 3 bases at V and 2 bases at J; junction bases unmatched: 3. The chain's CDR3 is CASSFLAGGPYEQYF. In DNA, the CDR3 is TGTGCCAGCAGTTTCCTAGCGGGAGGCCCCTACGAGCAGTACTTC.

This rearrangement joins TRBV5-4 to TRBJ2-3; D might be TRBD2 (6 bases). There are 17 residues in the CDR3. CDR1 SGHNT and CDR2 YYREEE come from the germline V gene (reference sequence). V lost 1 base to trimming and J lost 3 bases, with 18 bases between them. Here the CDR3 DNA reads TGTGCCAGCAGCTTGATCATGATTGGGGGGTTGACAGATACGCAGTATTTT. The encoded protein is CASSLIMIGGLTDTQYF.

The V and J genes are TRBV13 and TRBJ2-5; a weak D match, TRBD1 (6 bases). This CDR3 contains 14 residues. Per germline, CDR1 PRHDT and CDR2 FYEKMQ (reference sequence). The V gene lost 1 base and the J gene lost 4 bases, with 10 bases spanning the gap. CDR3 in amino acids: CASSLDRVRETQYF. For the CDR3, the DNA is TGTGCCAGCAGCTTAGACAGGGTGAGAGAGACCCAGTACTTC.

This clone appeared a single time. The chain uses TRBV7-9 and TRBJ2-2; D is tentatively TRBD1 or TRBD2 (5 bases each). The CDR3 spans 16 residues. V lost 5 bases and J 4 bases, leaving 17 bases between the germline ends. Germline CDR1 reads SEHNR; CDR2 reads FQNEAQ (reference sequence). CDR3 protein: CASSQKGTSGTGELFF. CDR3 nucleotide sequence: TGTGCCAGCAGCCAGAAGGGGACCTCGGGCACCGGGGAGCTGTTTTTT.

This clone was detected once. The rearrangement uses TRBV28 and TRBJ2-1; unclear D gene. Germline lookup yields CDR1 MDHEN and CDR2 SYDVKM. V lost 6 bases to trimming and J lost 2 bases, with 17 bases between them. The CDR3 sequence is 16 residues long. CDR3 DNA sequence: TGTGCCAGCAGCATCAGACCAGCCACCCCCTACAATGAGCAGTTCTTC. Translation: CASSIRPATPYNEQFF.

On this clone itself: Other DNA sequences of this sample code for an identical CDR3. The rearrangement links TRBV6-5 to TRBJ1-5, with D possibly being TRBD1 (6 bases). Trimming cost V 5 bases and J 5 bases, with 10 bases left between them. The CDR3 covers 13 residues. Germline V gives CDR1 MNHEY, CDR2 SVGAGI. The CDR3 protein is CASSKQGDQPQHF. The CDR3 DNA sequence: TGTGCCAGCAGTAAACAGGGTGATCAGCCCCAGCATTTT.

J is TRBJ2-7 and V is TRBV28, with D perhaps assigned TRBD1 or TRBD2 (5 bases each). V dropped 6 bases and J dropped 5 bases, with 20 bases sitting between them. In germline, CDR1 is MDHEN, CDR2 SYDVKM. There are 15 residues in the CDR3. The CDR3 loop reads CASRDLRDAIDEQYF. In DNA, the CDR3 is TGTGCCAGCAGGGATCTCCGGGACGCGATCGACGAGCAGTACTTC.

The table lists this clone with a count of one. The chain carries TRBV4-1 and TRBJ1-2, with 8 bases identical to TRBD1. CDR1 is MGHRA and CDR2 is YSYEKL in the germline V gene. The J segment lost 6 bases and the V segment lost 1 base, leaving 4 bases of the junction unmatched. The CDR3 spans 14 residues. In DNA form, the CDR3 reads TGCGCCAGCAGCCAAGTGGACAGGGCTCATGGCTACACCTTC. Amino acids: CASSQVDRAHGYTF.